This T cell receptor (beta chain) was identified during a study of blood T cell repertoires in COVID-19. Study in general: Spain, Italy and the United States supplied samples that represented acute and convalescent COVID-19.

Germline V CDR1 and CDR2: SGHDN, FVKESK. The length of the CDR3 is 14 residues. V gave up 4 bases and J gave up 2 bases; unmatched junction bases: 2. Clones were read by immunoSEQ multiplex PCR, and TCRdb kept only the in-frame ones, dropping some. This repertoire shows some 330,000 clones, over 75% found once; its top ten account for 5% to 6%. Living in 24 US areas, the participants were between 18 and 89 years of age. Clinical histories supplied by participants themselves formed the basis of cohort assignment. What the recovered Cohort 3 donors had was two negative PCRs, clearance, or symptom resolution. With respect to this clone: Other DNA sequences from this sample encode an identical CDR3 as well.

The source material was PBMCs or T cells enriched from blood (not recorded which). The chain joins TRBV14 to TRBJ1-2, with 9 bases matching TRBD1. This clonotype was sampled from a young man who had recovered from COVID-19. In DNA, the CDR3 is TGTGCCAGCAGCCGGGACAGGGCGAACTATGGCTACACCTTC. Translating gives CASSRDRANYGYTF.